This TCR beta chain came from a study of control samples from healthy donors and cancer patients. Repertoires were generated with immunoSEQ multiplex PCR, while TCRdb's copy carries only in-frame clones and drops some. The sample has just under 75,000 clones; roughly nine tenths are singletons. With 6 bases removed from V and 5 bases from J, the gap between germline ends came to 11 bases. This CDR3 spans 14 amino acids. Per the germline V gene, CDR1 is LNHDA and CDR2 is SQIVND (reference sequence). Source material: blood. This sequence originates from a woman aged 45 to 65 in good health. The gene calls are TRBV19 and TRBJ2-6; D perhaps matches TRBD2 (6 bases). This CDR3 reads CASREGRRANVLTF. In DNA form, the CDR3 reads TGTGCCAGTAGGGAGGGGCGTCGGGCCAACGTCCTGACTTTC.